Listed below are T cell receptor beta chains from one sample, sequenced in a study of blood T cell repertoires in COVID-19. Measured with immunoSEQ multiplex PCR; TCRdb has only the in-frame clones, and not every one. This table has about 240,000 clones, around four fifths appearing once. The sample was peripheral blood. These receptors came from a woman in her sixties or seventies with active or convalescent COVID-19. Each CDR3 is given with its conserved first and last residue. Fields, in order: CDR3 protein, CDR3 DNA, D gene, clone size, J gene, V gene. A D gene is named only where the DNA matches it firmly. Clone size is stated in some rows and not others, as once, few, many or a class when expanded.

CASSALQGFIQTDTQYF,TGTGCCAGCAGTGCCCTACAGGGCTTTATACAAACAGATACGCAGTATTTT,.,.,TRBJ2-3,TRBV27
CASSTDRGETQYF,TGTGCCAGCAGTACGGACAGGGGAGAGACCCAGTACTTC,TRBD1,.,TRBJ2-5,TRBV6-5
CASSLAAIPGDEQFF,TGTGCCAGCAGCTTAGCAGCAATCCCAGGCGATGAGCAGTTCTTC,.,.,TRBJ2-1,TRBV11-1
CATSDPTGVSYNEQFF,TGTGCCACCAGTGACCCTACAGGGGTTTCCTACAATGAGCAGTTCTTC,TRBD1,.,TRBJ2-1,TRBV24-1
CARKPGQFLNSPLHF,TGCGCCAGAAAACCAGGACAGTTTCTGAATTCACCCCTCCACTTT,.,.,TRBJ1-6,TRBV4-1
CASSGDSYQETQYF,TGTGCCAGCAGTGGGGACAGTTACCAAGAGACCCAGTACTTC,TRBD1,few,TRBJ2-5,TRBV2
CASSLAGVTSYNEQFF,TGCGCCAGCAGCTTGGCCGGCGTGACTTCCTACAATGAGCAGTTCTTC,.,.,TRBJ2-1,TRBV5-1
CASSDALGTNPNTGELFF,TGCGCCAGCAGTGATGCTTTGGGGACAAACCCGAACACCGGGGAGCTGTTTTTT,.,.,TRBJ2-2,TRBV10-1
CSVATLTSGKNEQFF,TGCAGCGTTGCGACTTTGACTAGTGGTAAGAATGAGCAGTTCTTC,.,.,TRBJ2-1,TRBV29-1
CASNRPGTDTQYF,TGTGCCAGTAACAGGCCAGGCACAGATACGCAGTATTTT,.,.,TRBJ2-3,TRBV28
CASSLGTNSYNSPLHF,TGTGCCAGCAGCTTGGGGACAAACTCCTATAATTCACCCCTCCACTTT,.,once,TRBJ1-6,TRBV5-4
CASPSGAAGVYNEQFF,TGTGCCAGCCCTTCCGGAGCGGCGGGAGTCTACAATGAGCAGTTCTTC,TRBD2,.,TRBJ2-1,TRBV27
CASRPGGQETQYF,TGTGCCAGCAGGCCGGGAGGGCAAGAGACCCAGTACTTC,TRBD2,.,TRBJ2-5,TRBV6-5
CASSERGTGLYGYTF,TGTGCCAGCAGTGAAAGGGGGACAGGGTTGTATGGCTACACCTTC,TRBD1,.,TRBJ1-2,TRBV6-1
CASSFFSKETQYF,TGTGCCAGCAGCTTTTTCTCTAAAGAGACCCAGTACTTC,.,.,TRBJ2-5,TRBV7-2
CAWVFDSSNEQFF,TGTGCCTGGGTTTTCGACTCCTCCAATGAGCAGTTCTTC,.,.,TRBJ2-1,TRBV30
CASSPPDRATEAFF,TGTGCCAGCAGCCCCCCCGACAGGGCGACTGAAGCTTTCTTT,TRBD1,.,TRBJ1-1,TRBV9
CATSRDVYSPLHF,TGTGCCACCAGCAGAGACGTCTATTCACCCCTCCACTTT,.,.,TRBJ1-6,TRBV15
CASSLGQSMNTEAFF,TGTGCCAGCAGCCTGGGACAGAGCATGAACACTGAAGCTTTCTTT,TRBD1,.,TRBJ1-1,TRBV6-6
CASSQGVGWTSYGYTF,TGTGCCAGCAGCCAAGGGGTAGGGTGGACATCCTATGGCTACACCTTC,.,.,TRBJ1-2,TRBV14
CASSRGANYGYTF,TGTGCCAGCAGCCGCGGGGCTAACTATGGCTACACCTTC,.,once,TRBJ1-2,TRBV7-9
CASTPLRSPTGTDTQYF,TGTGCCAGCACTCCTTTGCGGTCCCCGACTGGCACAGATACGCAGTATTTT,.,once,TRBJ2-3,TRBV7-6
CASSLRTGSLYGYTF,TGTGCCAGCAGCTTGAGGACAGGGTCTCTATATGGCTACACCTTC,TRBD1,.,TRBJ1-2,TRBV5-4
CAWGEGQGNIQYF,TGTGCCTGGGGGGAGGGACAGGGGAACATTCAGTACTTC,TRBD1,once,TRBJ2-4,TRBV30
CASSPLEGQGTYNEQFF,TGTGCCAGCTCACCACTTGAGGGACAGGGAACCTACAATGAGCAGTTCTTC,TRBD1,.,TRBJ2-1,TRBV18
CSVGTGGNYGYTF,TGCAGCGTCGGGACAGGGGGAAACTATGGCTACACCTTC,TRBD1,.,TRBJ1-2,TRBV29-1
CASSGHQTGSYYGYTF,TGTGCCAGCAGTGGCCACCAGACAGGATCCTACTATGGCTACACCTTC,.,.,TRBJ1-2,TRBV6-1
CATLQPGQGARWTEAFF,TGTGCCACCCTCCAGCCGGGACAGGGGGCGCGTTGGACTGAAGCTTTCTTT,TRBD1,.,TRBJ1-1,TRBV28
CASSSKAGGGYNEQFF,TGTGCCAGCAGTTCCAAAGCGGGAGGCGGTTACAATGAGCAGTTCTTC,TRBD2,once,TRBJ2-1,TRBV27
CASSVQSGANVLTF,TGTGCCAGCAGTGTACAGTCTGGGGCCAACGTCCTGACTTTC,.,.,TRBJ2-6,TRBV2
CASSLGGTFDQPQHF,TGTGCTAGCAGCTTAGGGGGGACATTCGATCAGCCCCAGCATTTT,.,.,TRBJ1-5,TRBV7-7
CASRTASSYNEQFF,TGTGCCAGCAGAACGGCTAGCTCCTACAATGAGCAGTTCTTC,.,.,TRBJ2-1,TRBV6-5
CASSRQAGDEKLFF,TGCGCCAGCAGTCGACAGGCCGGGGATGAAAAACTGTTTTTT,.,few,TRBJ1-4,TRBV23-1
CASSLSLAGVGNEQFF,TGTGCCAGCAGCTTATCACTAGCGGGAGTTGGAAATGAGCAGTTCTTC,TRBD2,.,TRBJ2-1,TRBV7-8
CASRGRTGGQETQYF,TGTGCCAGCAGGGGTCGGACAGGGGGCCAGGAGACCCAGTACTTC,TRBD1,.,TRBJ2-5,TRBV2
CASSPRTSGGTDTQYF,TGTGCCAGCAGCCCTCGGACTAGCGGGGGCACAGATACGCAGTATTTT,TRBD2,.,TRBJ2-3,TRBV3-1/TRBV3-2
CASSSPRLGTDTQYF,TGTGCCAGCAGTTCCCCTAGACTCGGCACAGATACGCAGTATTTT,.,.,TRBJ2-3,TRBV28
CASSLTRDNEQFF,TGTGCCAGCTCCCTAACTCGGGACAATGAGCAGTTCTTC,.,.,TRBJ2-1,TRBV18
CASSRLHANTEAFF,TGTGCCAGCAGCCGATTACACGCGAACACTGAAGCTTTCTTT,.,.,TRBJ1-1,TRBV14
CAWRSPVAGGTDTQYF,TGTGCCTGGAGATCCCCGGTGGCAGGCGGCACAGATACGCAGTATTTT,.,once,TRBJ2-3,TRBV30
CASTGDRTEAFF,TGTGCCAGTACCGGGGATCGAACTGAAGCTTTCTTT,.,.,TRBJ1-1,TRBV19
CASSTGGTNEKLFF,TGTGCCAGCAGCACAGGCGGTACTAATGAAAAACTGTTTTTT,.,.,TRBJ1-4,TRBV2
CASSLAAGTGELFF,TGCGCCAGCAGCTTGGCAGCAGGCACCGGGGAGCTGTTTTTT,.,.,TRBJ2-2,TRBV5-1
CASSLVVGGQTEAFF,TGTGCCAGCAGCTTAGTCGTCGGGGGGCAAACTGAAGCTTTCTTT,.,.,TRBJ1-1,TRBV7-8
CASSQVYRGSSGNTIYF,TGTGCCAGCAGCCAAGTTTACAGGGGGAGCTCTGGAAACACCATATATTTT,TRBD1,few,TRBJ1-3,TRBV3-1/TRBV3-2
CASSWTFSGGLAGSTDTQYF,TGCGCCAGCAGCTGGACTTTCTCCGGAGGACTAGCGGGGAGCACAGATACGCAGTATTTT,TRBD2,.,TRBJ2-3,TRBV5-1
CASRTGGFSYGYTF,TGTGCCAGCCGGACAGGGGGCTTCTCGTATGGCTACACCTTC,TRBD1,.,TRBJ1-2,TRBV7-9
CASSTDRGKSTNEKLFF,TGCGCCAGCAGCACTGACAGGGGAAAATCAACTAATGAAAAACTGTTTTTT,TRBD1,.,TRBJ1-4,TRBV4-1
CASSLGASGTTDTQYF,TGTGCTAGCAGCTTAGGGGCTAGCGGGACCACAGATACGCAGTATTTT,TRBD2,.,TRBJ2-3,TRBV7-7
CASSLSGTGIPTRQYF,TGTGCCAGTAGTCTTAGCGGGACAGGGATCCCTACGAGGCAGTACTTC,.,.,TRBJ2-7,TRBV19
CASSQWDREGFLRGYTF,TGTGCCAGCAGCCAATGGGACAGGGAAGGCTTCCTTAGGGGCTACACCTTC,TRBD1,.,TRBJ1-2,TRBV14
CASSLYSTGVYGYTF,TGTGCCAGCAGTCTATACTCTACAGGGGTCTATGGCTACACCTTC,TRBD1,.,TRBJ1-2,TRBV6-5
CATSRGDGVYNEQFF,TGTGCCACCAGCAGAGGAGACGGAGTCTACAATGAGCAGTTCTTC,.,.,TRBJ2-1,TRBV15
CASSSAWTAENSPLHF,TGTGCCAGCAGTTCGGCCTGGACAGCCGAAAATTCACCCCTCCACTTT,.,.,TRBJ1-6,TRBV27
CASSPPGGSKNIQYF,TGTGCCAGCAGCCCACCCGGGGGAAGCAAAAACATTCAGTACTTC,.,.,TRBJ2-4,TRBV7-2
CSVEERGAGRSYTF,TGCAGCGTTGAAGAGAGGGGCGCGGGGAGGAGCTACACCTTC,.,.,TRBJ1-2,TRBV29-1
CASSSSGGAIDTQYF,TGTGCCAGTAGCAGTAGCGGGGGGGCAATAGATACGCAGTATTTT,TRBD2,.,TRBJ2-3,TRBV19
CASSLVTSGSTDTQYF,TGCGCCAGCAGCTTGGTCACTAGCGGGAGCACAGATACGCAGTATTTT,TRBD2,.,TRBJ2-3,TRBV5-1
CASSLSPGGMVGYTF,TGTGCCAGCAGCTTAAGCCCCGGAGGTATGGTTGGCTACACCTTC,.,few,TRBJ1-2,TRBV7-9
CASSLGSRTDTQYF,TGTGCCAGCAGCTTAGGTAGTCGCACAGATACGCAGTATTTT,.,.,TRBJ2-3,TRBV7-9